This TCR beta chain is drawn from a study of T cells after yellow fever vaccination. Germline V lookup: CDR1 SGDLS, CDR2 YYNGEE. CDR3 length: 15 amino acids. Trimming removed 3 bases at V and 2 bases at J, with 15 bases between. Using its own MiXCR run on the 5' RACE reads, TCRdb lists one record per CDR3 protein. The table has around 400,000 distinct CDR3 sequences, roughly 11% seen once. This clonotype was recorded a few times. This clonotype was obtained from a young man who received the YFV17D yellow fever vaccine. Sample: PBMCs, taken on the day of the first yellow fever vaccination. V gene TRBV9 combines with J gene TRBJ2-7; D may be TRBD1 or TRBD2 (7 bases each). This CDR3 reads CASSEGGTATYEQYF. In DNA, the CDR3 is TGTGCCAGCAGCGAGGGAGGGACAGCTACCTACGAGCAGTACTTC. The whole variable domain, remainder taken from reference TRBV9 and TRBJ2-7, is DSGVTQTPKHLITATGQRVTLRCSPRSGDLSVYWYQQSLDQGLQFLIQYYNGEERAKGNILERFSAQQFPDLHSELNLSSLELGDSALYFCASSEGGTATYEQYFGPGTRLTVT.